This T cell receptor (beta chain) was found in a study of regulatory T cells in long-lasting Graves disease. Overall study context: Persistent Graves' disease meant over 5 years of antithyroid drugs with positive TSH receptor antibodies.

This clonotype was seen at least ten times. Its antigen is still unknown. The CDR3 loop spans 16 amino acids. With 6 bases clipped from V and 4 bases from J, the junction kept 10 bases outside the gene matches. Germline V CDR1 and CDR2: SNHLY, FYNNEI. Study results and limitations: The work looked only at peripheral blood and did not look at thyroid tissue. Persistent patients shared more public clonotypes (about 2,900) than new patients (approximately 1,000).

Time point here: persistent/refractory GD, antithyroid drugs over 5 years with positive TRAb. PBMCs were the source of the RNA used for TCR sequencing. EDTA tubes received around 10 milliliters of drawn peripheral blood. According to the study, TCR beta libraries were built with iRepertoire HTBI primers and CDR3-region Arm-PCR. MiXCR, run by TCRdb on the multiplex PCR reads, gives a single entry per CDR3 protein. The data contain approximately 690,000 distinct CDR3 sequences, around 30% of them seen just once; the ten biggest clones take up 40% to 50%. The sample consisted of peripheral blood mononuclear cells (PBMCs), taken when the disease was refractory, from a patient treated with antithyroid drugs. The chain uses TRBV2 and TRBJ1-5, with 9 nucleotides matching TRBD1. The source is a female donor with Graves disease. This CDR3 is CASRPGAQGANQPQHF. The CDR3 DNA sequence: TGTGCCAGCAGGCCCGGCGCACAGGGGGCGAATCAGCCCCAGCATTTT. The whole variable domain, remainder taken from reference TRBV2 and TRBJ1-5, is EPEVTQTPSHQVTQMGQEVILRCVPISNHLYFYWYRQILGQKVEFLVSFYNNEISEKSEIFDDQFSVERPDGSNFTLKIRSTKLEDSAMYFCASRPGAQGANQPQHFGDGTRLSIL.